This T cell receptor (beta chain) was sequenced for a study of PD-1 blockade in classical Hodgkin lymphoma. Study-wide background: Patients received nivolumab 3 mg/kg intravenously every 2 weeks.

As for this clone: The antigen remains unidentified.

Only in-frame clones appear in the TCRdb table, and some are missing; sequencing was by immunoSEQ multiplex PCR. This table has approximately 17,000 clones, about 71% appearing once. General study points: Complete responders showed a baseline diversity that resembled the diversity of newly diagnosed patients. Whatever underlies the repertoire differences (possibly disease activity or prior therapy) remains undefined. It was reported that newly diagnosed patients had less baseline TCR diversity than healthy donors.

Time point defined: cycle 4 day 1 (C4D1), after about 6 weeks of nivolumab. Relapse after autologous stem cell transplantation occurred in every patient, and brentuximab vedotin exposure varied. This specimen was peripheral blood mononuclear cells (PBMCs), taken before the fourth cycle of nivolumab. This clonotype was sampled from a human donor with classical Hodgkin lymphoma.

CDR3 region: CASSLAGGRTGELFF. The CDR3 DNA sequence: TGTGCCAGCAGTTTAGCGGGAGGTCGCACCGGGGAGCTGTTTTTT. V usage is TRBV27 and J usage is TRBJ2-2; 8 bases align to TRBD2. The J segment lost 4 bases and the V segment lost 2 bases, leaving 3 bases of the junction unmatched. CDR1 is MNHEY and CDR2 is SMNVEV in the germline V gene (reference sequence). This CDR3 region has 15 residues.